The 3 T cell receptor beta chains reported below all come from one sample, sequenced in a study of identical twins' blood T cells. Each CDR3 protein gets one entry after TCRdb re-called the 5' RACE reads with MiXCR. The profile shows roughly 380,000 distinct CDR3 sequences, about 28% of them singletons. Material for sequencing was PBMCs. All receptors come from a woman aged 18 to 49 in good health.

This clonotype was seen more than once but under ten times. The chain combines TRBV10-3 with TRBJ2-2; D may match TRBD1 or TRBD2 (5 bases each). Germline CDR1 reads ENHRY; CDR2 reads SYGVKD. V lost 6 bases and J 6 bases, leaving 8 bases between the germline ends. The CDR3 consists of 12 residues. The CDR3 DNA reads TGTGCCATCAGGGGGGTCGCCGGGGAGCTGTTTTTT. The encoded protein is CAIRGVAGELFF.

This clonotype appeared a few times. The chain combines TRBV5-1 with TRBJ1-1, with D tentatively TRBD1 (5 bases). The CDR3 loop spans 15 amino acids. The germline gives CDR1 SGHRS, CDR2 YFSETQ. V lost 4 bases to trimming and J lost 1 base, with 14 bases between them. CDR3 sequence (DNA): TGCGCCAGCAGCAGGGATGGGGCTGGGAACACTGAAGCTTTCTTT. Its protein product is CASSRDGAGNTEAFF.

V gene TRBV5-6 combines with J gene TRBJ2-1; TRBD2 matches at 7 bases. CDR1 and CDR2 from the germline V gene are SGHDT and YYEEEE. Losses at the gene ends were 0 bases for V and 12 bases for J; bases not matched to a gene: 6. This CDR3 contains 13 residues. The CDR3 bases are TGTGCCAGCAGCTTGGCCACGGCTAGCGGGCAGTTCTTC. This sequence encodes CASSLATASGQFF.